The 29 T cell receptor beta chains listed next were all sequenced from one sample in a study of blood T cell repertoires in COVID-19 (TCRdb year 2020). Libraries came from the immunoSEQ multiplex PCR assay. What TCRdb holds here is the immuneACCESS table cut down to in-frame rearrangements. Part of the clones is not present; checked against another copy, under half of the missing clones reflect an unresolved V gene, and the others are unexplained. The sample table contains some 130,000 clones; only one count was recorded for over 60% of them. The ten largest clones capture 1.5% to 2% of the sample. Material for sequencing was peripheral blood. Receptors were obtained from a woman in her seventies with acute or convalescent COVID-19.

This clone was found a few times. This rearrangement joins TRBV7-2 to TRBJ1-2, with D maybe TRBD1 (6 bases). The length of the CDR3 is 13 residues. The germline gives CDR1 SGHTA, CDR2 FQGNSA. V lost 6 bases, J lost 2 bases, and 10 bases lay in between. The CDR3 here is CASRQTGNYGYTF. The CDR3, as DNA: TGTGCCAGCAGGCAGACAGGCAACTATGGCTACACCTTC.

The chain has TRBV7-8 and TRBJ2-5, with TRBD1 matching over 8 bases. This CDR3 has 23 amino acids. Trimming took 5 bases from V and 6 from J; bases not matched to a gene: 35. Germline assignment: CDR1 SGHVS and CDR2 FQNEAQ. CDR3: CASSRTRPWTGPSKEMVMQTQYF. The CDR3 DNA follows: TGTGCCAGCAGCCGCACCCGTCCGTGGACAGGGCCATCAAAAGAAATGGTTATGCAGACCCAGTACTTC.

The genes are TRBV18 and TRBJ2-2; 8 bases map to TRBD1. Germline values: CDR1 KGHSH, CDR2 LQKENI. The CDR3 loop spans 14 amino acids. V lost 9 bases to trimming and J lost 6 bases; unmatched junction nucleotides: 9. Here the CDR3 reads CASRDQGASGELFF. CDR3 coding DNA: TGTGCCAGTCGGGACCAGGGGGCATCCGGGGAGCTGTTTTTT.

V is TRBV5-1 and J is TRBJ1-1; no firm D call. Germline CDR1 is SGHRS and CDR2 is YFSETQ. Trimming removed 4 bases at V and 2 bases at J, with 12 bases between. CDR3 length: 14 amino acids. The CDR3, as DNA: TGCGCCAGCAGCACTGACAAGGCTAACACTGAAGCTTTCTTT. Encoded protein: CASSTDKANTEAFF.

This chain links TRBV20-1 with TRBJ2-5; TRBD2 might be the D (7 bases). Germline-derived CDR1 and CDR2 are DFQATT and SNEGSKA (reference sequence). Trimming took off 3 bases at V and 4 bases at J, with 18 bases between the two ends. The length of the CDR3 is 15 residues. CDR3 nucleotide sequence: TGCAGTGCTAGTATACGCGGGGGCGGGTCAGAGACCCAGTACTTC. The encoded protein is CSASIRGGGSETQYF.

The chain carries TRBV15 and TRBJ2-1, with 11 positions matching TRBD2. V dropped 5 bases and J dropped 4; count of bases not matched to a gene: 4. The CDR3 sequence is 15 residues long. Looked up from germline, CDR1 is LNHNV and CDR2 is YYDKDF (reference sequence). CDR3 residues: CATSRTSGGYNEQFF. For the CDR3, the DNA is TGTGCCACCAGCCGTACTAGCGGGGGTTACAATGAGCAGTTCTTC.

The chain recombines TRBV7-9 with TRBJ2-1; a weak D match, TRBD2 (5 bases). The germline V gene encodes CDR1 SEHNR and CDR2 FQNEAQ (reference sequence). The CDR3 is 16 amino acids. V dropped 5 bases and J dropped 9 bases, with 23 bases sitting between them. CDR3 in DNA: TGTGCCAGCAGCCCTTTAGGCCAGGCGGGTTCGGTTGAGCAGTTCTTC. Protein product: CASSPLGQAGSVEQFF. Variable domain in full (rest from reference TRBV7-9 and TRBJ2-1): DTGVSQNPRHKITKRGQNVTFRCDPISEHNRLYWYRQTLGQGPEFLTYFQNEAQLEKSRLLSDRFSAERPKGSFSTLEIQRTEQGDSAMYLCASSPLGQAGSVEQFFGPGTRLTVL.

The rearrangement joins TRBV10-3 to TRBJ2-5, with 8 positions matching TRBD2. Germline CDR1 ENHRY, CDR2 SYGVKD. Trimming removed 5 bases from V and 5 bases from J; junction bases left unmatched: 13. This CDR3 is 16 amino acids long. CDR3 bases: TGTGCCATCAGTTCCCCCTCCGGACTAGCCTCGGAGACCCAGTACTTC. Translated, it gives CAISSPSGLASETQYF.

This clone appeared many times. The chain links TRBV11-3 to TRBJ2-7; tentatively, D is TRBD2 (6 bases). From germline, CDR1 is SGHNT and CDR2 YENEEA. This CDR3 contains 14 residues. V shed 0 bases and J shed 5 bases, with 11 bases lying between them. The CDR3 reads CASSLDGSGNEQYF. CDR3 DNA sequence: TGTGCCAGCAGCTTAGACGGGAGCGGTAACGAGCAGTACTTC.

This chain connects TRBV12-2 to TRBJ2-2; the D call TRBD2 from the table was never checked on the DNA. TRBV12-2 has pseudogene status. This CDR3 comprises 19 residues. For the CDR3, the DNA is TGTGCAAGTCGCTTAGCGTTAAGGAGCGGGAGTCTAGACACCGGGGAGCTGTTTTTT. This codes for CASRLALRSGSLDTGELFF.

The chain links TRBV18 to TRBJ2-1; TRBD1 agrees at 8 bases. Germline CDR1 reads KGHSH; CDR2 reads LQKENI. The junction had 7 bases not matched to a gene; V was cut back by 2 bases and J by 7 bases. The CDR3 covers 15 residues. This chain's CDR3 is CASSPFQGASNEQFF. For the CDR3, the DNA is TGTGCCAGCTCACCATTCCAGGGGGCAAGTAATGAGCAGTTCTTC. Supplemented by reference TRBV18 and TRBJ2-1, the full variable domain reads NAGVMQNPRHLVRRRGQEARLRCSPMKGHSHVYWYRQLPEEGLKFMVYLQKENIIDESGMPKERFSAEFPKEGPSILRIQQVVRGDSAAYFCASSPFQGASNEQFFGPGTRLTVL.

The CDR3 sequence: CASSQGQGTTDTQYF. The CDR3 DNA reads TGTGCCAGCAGCCAAGGACAGGGGACCACAGATACGCAGTATTTT. This chain connects TRBV3-1 (or the pseudogene TRBV3-2) to TRBJ2-3; 8 bases line up with TRBD1. Losses at the gene ends were 1 base for V and 2 bases for J; bases not matched to a gene: 2. Germline V gene sequence: CDR1 LGHDT, CDR2 YNNKEL (reference sequence). The CDR3 runs 15 residues.

This chain's CDR3 is CASSEAEENNEQFF. For the CDR3, the DNA is TGTGCCAGCAGTGAAGCTGAGGAAAACAATGAGCAGTTCTTC. V gene TRBV6-1 combines with J gene TRBJ2-1; D is ambiguous. Germline CDR1 is MNHNS and CDR2 is SASEGT. CDR3 size: 14 residues. V lost 0 bases, J lost 5 bases, and 8 bases lay in between.

This clone appeared once. V and J are TRBV21-1 and TRBJ2-7; the table names TRBD2, a call not compared with the DNA. TRBV21-1 is classified as a pseudogene. This CDR3 has 18 amino acids. CDR3 sequence (DNA): TGTGCCAGCAGCAAAGTGGGTAGCGGGGGGGCCACCTCCTACGAGCAGTACTTC. Translating it yields CASSKVGSGGATSYEQYF.

The rearrangement uses TRBV29-1 and TRBJ2-1, with D perhaps TRBD1 (5 bases). Germline V gene data show CDR1 as SQVTM and CDR2 as ANQGSEA. The CDR3 loop spans 17 amino acids. The V and J ends lost 3 bases and 0 bases respectively, with 18 bases between them. Written as DNA, the CDR3 is TGCAGCGTTGATGGGGCAGATACGACGAGCTCCTACAATGAGCAGTTCTTC. Translated: CSVDGADTTSSYNEQFF.

The genes are TRBV28 and TRBJ2-7; 14 nucleotides agree with TRBD2. This CDR3 spans 16 amino acids. Germline V CDR1 and CDR2: MDHEN, SYDVKM. V lost 1 base, J lost 7 bases, and 6 bases stayed unmatched. CDR3 DNA: TGTGCCAGCAGTTTATCAGGGACTAGCGGGAGTCGGGAGCAGTACTTC. Its translation is CASSLSGTSGSREQYF.

Only a few counts were recorded for this clone. The V gene is TRBV7-9, the J gene TRBJ2-7; TRBD2 is a possible D gene (7 bases). This CDR3 contains 17 residues. V lost 2 bases and J 3 bases, leaving 20 bases between the germline ends. CDR1 SEHNR and CDR2 FQNEAQ come from the germline V gene (reference sequence). CDR3 amino acids: CASSLPRSRGGFYEQYF. CDR3 nucleotide sequence: TGTGCCAGCAGCTTACCCCGTAGCCGCGGGGGCTTCTACGAGCAGTACTTC.

This clone has only a few counts. J is TRBJ2-5 and V is TRBV19; 8 bases map to TRBD2. The CDR3 spans 16 residues. Germline CDR1 and CDR2: LNHDA and SQIVND (reference sequence). Losses at the gene ends were 7 bases for V and 2 bases for J; bases not matched to a gene: 12. Written as DNA, the CDR3 is TGTGCCAGTACCAAGAGCGGGAGTATCGGGCAAGAGACCCAGTACTTC. This sequence encodes CASTKSGSIGQETQYF.

This clone was observed once. The V gene is TRBV15, the J gene TRBJ1-4, with 7 bases lining up with TRBD1. The CDR3 spans 16 residues. The V segment lost 3 bases and the J segment 7 bases; nucleotides outside the gene matches: 11. Per the germline V gene, CDR1 is LNHNV and CDR2 is YYDKDF (reference sequence). The chain's CDR3 is CATSSLGPTGIEKLFF. CDR3 nucleotides: TGTGCCACCAGCAGCCTCGGACCGACAGGGATTGAAAAACTGTTTTTT.

This clone came up a few times. This same CDR3 is encoded by further DNA sequences in the sample. The chain combines TRBV7-2 with TRBJ2-5, with D maybe TRBD2 (6 bases). CDR1 SGHTA and CDR2 FQGNSA come from the germline V gene. V dropped 3 bases and J dropped 2 bases, with 7 bases sitting between them. The length of the CDR3 is 13 residues. The CDR3 nucleotides are TGTGCCAGCAGCTTGGGACTTCAAGAGACCCAGTACTTC. Protein sequence: CASSLGLQETQYF.

This clone has just a few counts. The chain is built from TRBV4-3 and TRBJ2-1; TRBD1 might be the D (6 bases). Germline values: CDR1 LGHNA, CDR2 YSLEER. V was shortened by 0 bases and J by 9 bases, with 12 bases between the two germline ends. CDR3 length: 14 residues. The CDR3 DNA is TGCGCCAGCAGCCAAGACCAGGGGAGAGGTGAGCAGTTCTTC. Its protein product is CASSQDQGRGEQFF.

The V and J genes are TRBV6-1 and TRBJ1-5; D might be TRBD1 (5 bases). Trimming pared 2 bases from V and 0 bases from J, leaving 11 bases between. The CDR3 has 16 amino acids. Germline V gene lookup returns CDR1 MNHNS and CDR2 SASEGT. CDR3 region: CASSERGRDSNQPQHF. The DNA of the CDR3 is TGTGCCAGCAGTGAAAGGGGAAGGGATAGCAATCAGCCCCAGCATTTT.

The gene calls are TRBV3-1 (or the pseudogene TRBV3-2) and TRBJ1-4; D gene unclear. The V gene lost 1 base and the J gene lost 0 bases, with 9 bases spanning the gap. The CDR3 runs 16 residues. Germline-derived CDR1 and CDR2 are LGHDT and YNNKEL (reference sequence). The CDR3, as DNA: TGTGCCAGCAGCCAAGTCACAGTAGCAACTAATGAAAAACTGTTTTTT. Its translation: CASSQVTVATNEKLFF.

This clone came up many times. The chain carries TRBV7-3 and TRBJ2-1; TRBD2 aligns across 11 bases. From germline, CDR1 is SGHTA and CDR2 FQGTGA. The CDR3 sequence is 15 residues long. Trimming at V came to 3 bases and at J to 10 bases, leaving 8 bases not matched to a gene. CDR3 region: CASSFGTSGAEEQFF. The CDR3 DNA follows: TGTGCCAGCAGCTTCGGGACTAGCGGTGCTGAAGAGCAGTTCTTC.

The V and J genes are TRBV5-5 and TRBJ1-2; D is unresolved. The CDR3 runs to 14 residues. V was pared by 5 bases and J by 2 bases, with 13 bases between. Germline assignment: CDR1 SGHKS and CDR2 YYEKEE (reference sequence). CDR3 DNA: TGTGCCAGCAGGCGGGAGGGCAGGAACTATGGCTACACCTTC. Translated: CASRREGRNYGYTF.

This clone was recorded a few times. This sequence joins TRBV19 and TRBJ1-1, with 8 nucleotides matching TRBD1. The CDR3 runs 17 residues. CDR1 is LNHDA, CDR2 SQIVND, per germline (reference sequence). After removal of 1 base from V and 4 bases from J, the junction contained 11 bases not matched to a gene. The chain's CDR3 is CASSIGGQAVVSTEAFF. The CDR3 DNA is TGTGCCAGTAGTATAGGGGGACAGGCGGTGGTGAGCACTGAAGCTTTCTTT.

This clone has only a few counts. The V and J genes are TRBV4-2 and TRBJ1-6; the D gene is possibly TRBD1 (6 bases). Germline V CDR1 and CDR2: LGHNA, YNFKEQ. The CDR3 consists of 15 residues. V gave up 1 base and J gave up 15 bases, with 19 bases separating them. The CDR3 DNA reads TGTGCCAGCAGCCAAGGGGGTACAGGGAGGGAGGGCCTCCACTTT. It codes for CASSQGGTGREGLHF.

A few counts support this clone. This sequence joins TRBV27 and TRBJ2-7; 9 bases line up with TRBD1. Germline CDR1 is MNHEY and CDR2 is SMNVEV (reference sequence). The CDR3 is 13 amino acids. After removal of 5 bases from V and 5 bases from J, the junction contained 4 bases not matched to a gene. The CDR3: CASSTGGGDEQYF. The CDR3 region has the DNA TGTGCCAGCAGTACAGGGGGCGGCGACGAGCAGTACTTC.

The CDR3 protein is CASSLGLAGGGGTQYF. DNA of the CDR3: TGTGCCAGCAGCTTGGGACTAGCGGGGGGCGGCGGGACCCAGTACTTC. This chain uses TRBV5-5 with TRBJ2-5, with 13 positions matching TRBD2. Trimming cost V 0 bases and J 7 bases; bases outside gene matches: 6. This CDR3 region has 16 residues. From germline, CDR1 is SGHKS and CDR2 YYEKEE (reference sequence).